Listed here are 15 T cell receptor beta chains from one sample, sequenced in a study of vaccination effects on CD4 cells after COVID-19. The authors isolated CD4+ T cells after about eleven days of culture. The infection with SARS-CoV-2 (confirmed by PCR) occurred in this person between March and December 2020. Participants received two doses of either the BNT162b2 or mRNA-1273 vaccine. For these receptors, no antigen is known. Data came from immunoSEQ multiplex PCR; TCRdb stores just in-frame clones and leaves some out. The sample yields tens of thousands of clones, around 79% seen once. The specimen comprised CD4+ T cells from PBMCs cultured without peptide, sampled after COVID-19 vaccination. Receptors were obtained from a human donor who had a prior SARS-CoV-2 infection.

This chain connects TRBV5-4 to TRBJ2-5; 8 nucleotides agree with TRBD2. Germline trimming cut 2 bases from V and 4 bases from J; bases unmatched to any gene: 10. This CDR3 is built from 16 residues. Germline assignment: CDR1 SGHNT and CDR2 YYREEE (reference sequence). The DNA of the CDR3 is TGTGCCAGCAGCTTTCGCCCGGCGGGGGGTTCAGAGACCCAGTACTTC. Translating gives CASSFRPAGGSETQYF.

CDR3 sequence (DNA): TGTGCCAGTAGTATAGAGGCTAGCGGGGGGTCCTACAATGAGCAGTTCTTC. Its translation is CASSIEASGGSYNEQFF. This rearrangement joins TRBV19 to TRBJ2-1; 11 bases agree with TRBD2. V lost 0 bases, J lost 1 base, and 2 bases stayed unmatched. The CDR3 is 17 residues long. CDR1 and CDR2 (germline): LNHDA, SQIVND (reference sequence).

J is TRBJ1-1 and V is TRBV5-1, with D tentatively TRBD1 (5 bases). Trimming left V 5 bases short and J 3 bases short, with 14 bases between. The CDR3 length is 14 residues. In germline, CDR1 is SGHRS, CDR2 YFSETQ. CDR3 coding DNA: TGCGCCAGCAGGTCGGCGGGAGGGGACACTGAAGCTTTCTTT. The encoded protein is CASRSAGGDTEAFF. Together with reference TRBV5-1 and TRBJ1-1, the CDR3 gives the full variable domain: KAGVTQTPRYLIKTRGQQVTLSCSPISGHRSVSWYQQTPGQGLQFLFEYFSETQRNKGNFPGRFSGRQFSNSRSEMNVSTLELGDSALYLCASRSAGGDTEAFFGQGTRLTVV.

The chain combines TRBV5-4 with TRBJ2-5; 10 nucleotides agree with TRBD2. V dropped 4 bases and J dropped 4; count of bases not matched to a gene: 10. Germline CDR1 and CDR2: SGHNT and YYREEE (reference sequence). The CDR3 extends over 16 amino acids. This chain's CDR3 is CASSSGQRGGGETQYF. CDR3 coding DNA: TGTGCCAGCAGCAGTGGGCAGCGGGGGGGAGGAGAGACCCAGTACTTC.

The V and J genes are TRBV4-2 and TRBJ2-1, with a possible D match to TRBD2 (6 bases). CDR1 LGHNA and CDR2 YNFKEQ come from the germline V gene. The CDR3 is 15 residues long. Trimming pared 1 base from V and 3 bases from J, leaving 10 bases between. CDR3: CASSQGRLDYNEQFF. Written as DNA, the CDR3 is TGTGCCAGCAGCCAAGGGAGACTAGACTACAATGAGCAGTTCTTC.

This clone was seen a handful of times. The rearrangement uses TRBV10-3 and TRBJ1-2; D gene ambiguous. The CDR3 has 12 residues. Germline CDR1 and CDR2: ENHRY and SYGVKD. Trimming took 4 bases from V and 2 from J, leaving 5 bases between them. The CDR3 region is CAISGNNYGYTF. The CDR3 DNA sequence: TGTGCCATCAGTGGGAACAACTATGGCTACACCTTC.

The chain joins TRBV19 to TRBJ1-5, with D hard to call. The V end lost 2 bases, the J end lost 6 bases, and 11 bases lay between the germline ends. The CDR3 is 14 residues long. Germline-derived CDR1 and CDR2 are LNHDA and SQIVND (reference sequence). DNA of the CDR3: TGTGCCAGTAGTATAAGGGAAGGGCTTCAGCCCCAGCATTTT. It translates to CASSIREGLQPQHF. Based on the CDR3 plus reference TRBV19 and TRBJ1-5, the full variable domain is DGGITQSPKYLFRKEGQNVTLSCEQNLNHDAMYWYRQDPGQGLRLIYYSQIVNDFQKGDIAEGYSVSREKKESFPLTVTSAQKNPTAFYLCASSIREGLQPQHFGDGTRLSIL.

The rearrangement joins TRBV6-6 to TRBJ2-1; a weak D match, TRBD1 (5 bases). CDR1 is MNHNY and CDR2 is SVGAGI in the germline V gene (reference sequence). Deletions cut 0 bases from V and 7 bases from J, with 10 bases between. The CDR3 has 14 residues. The CDR3 reads CASSYSRVYNEQFF. CDR3 nucleotides: TGTGCCAGCAGTTACTCCAGGGTGTATAATGAGCAGTTCTTC.

CDR3 protein: CAISGRTSGGLFTDTQYF. The CDR3 nucleotides read TGTGCCATCAGTGGAAGGACTAGCGGGGGCCTCTTCACAGATACGCAGTATTTT. The V and J genes are TRBV10-3 and TRBJ2-3; 13 bases are shared with TRBD2. V gave up 4 bases and J gave up 2 bases; unmatched junction bases: 9. This CDR3 is built from 18 residues. The germline V gene encodes CDR1 ENHRY and CDR2 SYGVKD.

V usage is TRBV12-3 or TRBV12-4 and J usage is TRBJ1-2; possible D gene TRBD1, 5 bases. The CDR3 runs to 13 residues. Trimming removed 8 bases at V and 4 bases at J, with 14 bases between. The CDR3 loop is CASAPAGPYGYTF. The CDR3 nucleotides are TGTGCCAGCGCCCCCGCGGGACCCTATGGCTACACCTTC.

This rearrangement joins TRBV27 to TRBJ2-1, with D possibly TRBD2 on 6 matching bases. V shed 2 bases and J shed 0 bases, with 8 bases lying between them. CDR3 length: 15 amino acids. CDR1 and CDR2 from the germline V gene are MNHEY and SMNVEV (reference sequence). CDR3 bases: TGTGCCAGCAGTTTAAGGCGGGACTCCTACAATGAGCAGTTCTTC. It translates to CASSLRRDSYNEQFF.

The V and J genes are TRBV4-3 and TRBJ2-4; a possible D gene is TRBD2 (7 bases). V shed 1 base and J shed 7 bases, with 14 bases lying between them. Per germline, CDR1 LGHNA and CDR2 YSLEER. The CDR3 length is 15 residues. CDR3 in DNA: TGCGCCAGCAGCCAAGGGGCAGGGGAGGGGAACATTCAGTACTTC. Its translation: CASSQGAGEGNIQYF.

CDR3 DNA: TGCGCCAGCAGCTTGGCCGATCAGGGCCAAGAGACCCAGTACTTC. It codes for CASSLADQGQETQYF. V usage is TRBV5-1 and J usage is TRBJ2-5, with D possibly matching TRBD1 (5 bases). The V gene's germline CDR1 is SGHRS and CDR2 YFSETQ. The V and J ends lost 0 bases and 1 base respectively, with 10 bases between them. The CDR3 has 15 amino acids.

This chain links TRBV4-3 with TRBJ1-5; perhaps TRBD1 as D (5 bases). CDR1 LGHNA and CDR2 YSLEER come from the germline V gene. Trimming took off 5 bases at V and 5 bases at J, with 22 bases between the two ends. CDR3 length: 17 amino acids. CDR3 sequence (DNA): TGCGCCAGCAGCGCAACGTCGTTCCGACAGCCTGATCAGCCCCAGCATTTT. Residues: CASSATSFRQPDQPQHF.

The rearrangement joins TRBV5-6 to TRBJ1-1, with D perhaps TRBD1 (5 bases). The CDR3 loop spans 13 amino acids. Trimming removed 0 bases at V and 7 bases at J, with 10 bases between. CDR1 and CDR2 (germline): SGHDT, YYEEEE. The CDR3 is CASSLDGAGEAFF. In DNA, the CDR3 is TGTGCCAGCAGCTTGGATGGGGCCGGTGAAGCTTTCTTT.